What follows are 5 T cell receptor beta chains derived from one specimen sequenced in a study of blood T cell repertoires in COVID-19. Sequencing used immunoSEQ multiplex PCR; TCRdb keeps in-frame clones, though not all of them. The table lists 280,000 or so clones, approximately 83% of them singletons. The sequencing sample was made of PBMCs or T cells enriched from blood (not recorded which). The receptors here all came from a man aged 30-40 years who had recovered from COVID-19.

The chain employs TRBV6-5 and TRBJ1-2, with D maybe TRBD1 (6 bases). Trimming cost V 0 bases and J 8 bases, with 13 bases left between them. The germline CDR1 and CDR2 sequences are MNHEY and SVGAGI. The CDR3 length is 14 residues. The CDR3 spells CASSYSRQGIGYTF. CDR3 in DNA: TGTGCCAGCAGTTACTCGAGGCAGGGGATCGGCTACACCTTC.

The DNA for the CDR3 is TGTGCCAGTAGGGAGACGGGGAGCAATCAGCCCCAGCATTTT. Its protein product is CASRETGSNQPQHF. The genes are TRBV19 and TRBJ1-5; no definite D call. This CDR3 contains 14 residues. Trimming stripped 6 bases from V and 1 base from J, with 10 bases between. Germline values: CDR1 LNHDA, CDR2 SQIVND (reference sequence).

In nucleotides, the CDR3 is TGTGCCATCAGTGAGGGGGGCTATTCACCCCTCCACTTT. Protein sequence: CAISEGGYSPLHF. The chain recombines TRBV10-3 with TRBJ1-6, with TRBD1 as a possible D gene (6 bases). Germline V lookup: CDR1 ENHRY, CDR2 SYGVKD. V shed 2 bases and J shed 8 bases, with 7 bases lying between them. This CDR3 contains 13 residues.

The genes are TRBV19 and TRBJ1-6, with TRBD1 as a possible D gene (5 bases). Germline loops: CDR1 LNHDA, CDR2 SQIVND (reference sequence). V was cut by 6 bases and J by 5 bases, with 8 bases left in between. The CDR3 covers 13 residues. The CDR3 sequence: CASRETDNSPLHF. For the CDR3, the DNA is TGTGCCAGTAGGGAGACAGATAATTCACCCCTCCACTTT.

The CDR3 DNA is TGTGCCAGCAGTGGGGCCCCGGGGACAGTTCATGGAAACACCATATATTTT. Translated, it gives CASSGAPGTVHGNTIYF. This sequence joins TRBV6-1 and TRBJ1-3; 7 bases match TRBD1. CDR3 length: 17 residues. Trimming at V came to 4 bases and at J to 3 bases, leaving 12 bases not matched to a gene. Germline CDR1 is MNHNS and CDR2 is SASEGT.